The entry below gives a single TCR beta chain sequence along with its context. This sample was included in a study of T-cell memory formation after mild COVID-19. The germline V gene has CDR1 MNHEY and CDR2 SMNVEV (reference sequence). After removal of 4 bases from V and 6 bases from J, the junction contained 5 bases not matched to a gene. CDR3 length equals 13 residues. Using its own MiXCR run on the 5' RACE reads, TCRdb lists one record per CDR3 protein. The sample shows fewer than 350,000 distinct CDR3 sequences, approximately 16% of them seen only once. Sequencing was done on a sample of PBMCs or a T cell subset sorted from them (not recorded which). The J gene is TRBJ2-7, the V gene TRBV27; the match to TRBD2 covers 8 bases. The clonotype originates from a man between 18 and 35 years old who had mild COVID-19 (a few samples of this study predate the infection). Cell type and time point are not known. This CDR3 reads CASSYGGVSEQYF. In DNA, the CDR3 is TGTGCCAGCAGTTACGGGGGGGTCTCCGAGCAGTACTTC.